The text below deals with one TCR beta chain. Spiking each PCR with synthetic TCR analog templates was performed. TCRdb's copy holds only in-frame clones and misses some; the assay was immunoSEQ multiplex PCR. The sample has tens of thousands of clones, around 81% seen once. Time point given: pretreatment peripheral blood. The CDR3 spans 14 residues. Between the trimmed V and J ends, which lost 4 bases and 7 bases, there was a span of 14 bases. Germline loops: CDR1 SNHLY, CDR2 FYNNEI. The sample belongs to a study of PD-L1 blockade in urothelial cancer. Across the whole study: Patients went on atezolizumab in the mid-2010s, receiving 1,200 mg intravenously every 3 weeks. Between 0 and 3 prior chemotherapy regimens had been given to patients.

The rearrangement joins TRBV2 to TRBJ2-1; D is unresolved. Sequencing was performed on PBMCs, taken around atezolizumab (anti-PD-L1) treatment. This sequence was found in a man between 65 and 85 years old with urothelial cancer. The CDR3 coding sequence is TGTGCCAGCAGTGTAGGCACGGGTGGAAATGAGCAGTTCTTC. Protein: CASSVGTGGNEQFF.